These 5 T cell receptor beta chains were sequenced from one sample in a study of technical replicates of blood from several donors. TCRdb keeps only in-frame clones here, not all; method: immunoSEQ multiplex PCR. The sample has around 84,000 clones, more than 80% seen once. The sample consisted of T cells isolated from PBMCs. The receptors were gathered from a human donor in good health.

The chain is built from TRBV5-6 and TRBJ1-1, with D unclear. The CDR3 contains 13 residues. Germline CDR1 reads SGHDT; CDR2 reads YYEEEE. Trimming pared 0 bases from V and 4 bases from J, leaving 7 bases between. The CDR3 nucleotides are TGTGCCAGCAGCTTGGACAGACCCACTGAAGCTTTCTTT. Amino acid sequence: CASSLDRPTEAFF.

The chain recombines TRBV29-1 with TRBJ2-1; 14 positions agree with TRBD2. V gave up 6 bases and J gave up 6 bases; unmatched junction bases: 13. Germline V CDR1 and CDR2: SQVTM, ANQGSEA. The CDR3 has 17 amino acids. CDR3 in amino acids: CSVAGLAGVPSGNEQFF. The CDR3 nucleotides are TGCAGCGTGGCGGGACTAGCGGGAGTACCCTCGGGCAATGAGCAGTTCTTC.

The chain carries TRBV7-9 and TRBJ2-5; a possible D gene is TRBD1 (6 bases). CDR1 is SEHNR and CDR2 is FQNEAQ in the germline V gene (reference sequence). Trimming stripped 5 bases from V and 2 bases from J, with 15 bases between. This CDR3 has 15 residues. CDR3 region: CASSRPEGQQETQYF. The CDR3 nucleotides are TGTGCCAGCAGCAGGCCGGAAGGACAGCAAGAGACCCAGTACTTC.

The V and J genes are TRBV5-1 and TRBJ1-5, with 7 bases fitting TRBD1. V was clipped by 5 bases and J by 5 bases; unmatched bases: 13. Germline V gene lookup returns CDR1 SGHRS and CDR2 YFSETQ. This CDR3 comprises 16 residues. The DNA of the CDR3 is TGCGCCAGCAGACTAGGCTGGGACAGTCCGTATCAGCCCCAGCATTTT. Its protein is CASRLGWDSPYQPQHF.

V and J are TRBV28 and TRBJ1-5; D ambiguous. The CDR3 sequence is 15 residues long. Per the germline V gene, CDR1 is MDHEN and CDR2 is SYDVKM. The germline V and J ends were trimmed by 4 bases and 0 bases, with 10 bases remaining between them. This CDR3 is CASSSGSYSNQPQHF. CDR3 bases: TGTGCCAGCAGTTCGGGGTCCTATAGCAATCAGCCCCAGCATTTT. The full variable domain, rest sourced from reference TRBV28 and TRBJ1-5, is DVKVTQSSRYLVKRTGEKVFLECVQDMDHENMFWYRQDPGLGLRLIYFSYDVKMKEKGDIPEGYSVSREKKERFSLILESASTNQTSMYLCASSSGSYSNQPQHFGDGTRLSIL.